This T cell receptor beta chain was documented in a study of blood T cells in healthy people across ages. Study details: The template switching approach captured approximately one barcoded beta molecule for every two T cells. Study outcomes and limitations: Changes in expanded clonotypes were possibly confounded, as the CMV status of donors was unknown.

Primed by a sample-barcoded 5' primer and a J-beta primer mix, a second PCR proceeded for about 7 to 12 cycles. MiXCR was run by TCRdb on the 5' RACE reads, yielding one entry per CDR3 protein. Counted here are under 950,000 distinct CDR3 sequences, 20% to 25% occurring once; the ten biggest clones make up around a fifth. In its sample, this clonotype was seen a few times. What it binds is not known. Germline CDR1 is LNHNV and CDR2 is YYDKDF (reference sequence). The V end was cut by 0 bases, the J end by 4 bases, with 12 bases between. CDR3 length equals 15 residues. V is TRBV15 and J is TRBJ1-1; D gene uncertain. Input material: blood. The sequence was collected from a man between 65 and 85 years old in good health. The CDR3 DNA reads TGTGCCACCAGCAGAGAGAAAAGGATTGGCACTGAAGCTTTCTTT. Translating gives CATSREKRIGTEAFF.